This T cell receptor (beta chain) stems from a study of blood T cell repertoires in COVID-19. On the study more broadly: Whether acute or convalescent, the COVID-19 samples came from the United States, Italy and Spain. From T cells, B-cell-depleted T cells, or PBMCs came the material, which was cDNA or gDNA.

This CDR3 region has 15 residues. Germline V gene lookup returns CDR1 MNHEY and CDR2 SMNVEV (reference sequence). V lost 3 bases and J lost 2; bases outside the gene matches: 6. Original methodology: Amplification of reference gene primers was used by the study to estimate nucleated cell counts. Profiling relied on immunoSEQ multiplex PCR, and the TCRdb table lists in-frame clones only, not all of them. V, J and clone size are those of that table, while D and trimming were read from the DNA. The data contain some 150,000 clones, 86% of them seen just once; the ten biggest clones take up around 7%. This clone was observed a single time.

The sequence was obtained from a woman of 80 years or more in a cohort sampled during active or convalescent COVID-19. The gene calls are TRBV27 and TRBJ2-7; 8 nucleotides line up with TRBD2. Sequenced material: peripheral blood. CDR3 bases: TGTGCCAGCAGTTTTGGGACTAGTGTCCCCTACGAGCAGTACTTC. Translation: CASSFGTSVPYEQYF.